Listed below are T cell receptor beta chains from one sample, sequenced in a study of blood T cell repertoires in COVID-19. Method: immunoSEQ multiplex PCR; TCRdb's copy keeps in-frame clones and lacks some. The sample lists a few hundred thousand clones, roughly nine tenths occurring once. The specimen was PBMCs or T cells enriched from blood (not recorded which). These receptors all come from a woman aged 25-40 years who had recovered from COVID-19. Each CDR3 is given with its conserved first and last residue. D genes are given only for firm matches. Not every row has a clone size; where given, it reads once, few, many or a size class.

.	13	TRBV7-2	TRBJ2-3	.	CASSLDGWRVMDF	TGTGCCAGCAGCTTAGATGGTTGGAGGGTTATGGATTTT
TRBD1	12	TRBV7-9	TRBJ2-3	once	CASSIGQGSQYF	TGTGCCAGCAGCATAGGACAGGGCTCGCAGTATTTT
.	16	TRBV30	TRBJ2-6	.	CAWSAGSHSGANVLTF	TGTGCCTGGAGTGCCGGGTCCCACTCTGGGGCCAACGTCCTGACTTTC
TRBD1	14	TRBV5-1	TRBJ1-1	.	CASSVTGAGTEAFF	TGCGCCAGCAGCGTGACAGGGGCGGGCACTGAAGCTTTCTTT
.	14	TRBV5-1	TRBJ2-5	.	CASSLAVFQETQYF	TGCGCCAGCAGCTTGGCGGTATTCCAAGAGACCCAGTACTTC
TRBD1	13	TRBV10-3	TRBJ1-1	.	CATRPRQGSEAFF	TGTGCCACACGCCCGCGACAGGGTAGTGAAGCTTTCTTT
TRBD2	14	TRBV13	TRBJ2-7	.	CASSPGLAGQEQYF	TGTGCCAGCTCGCCGGGACTAGCGGGCCAGGAGCAGTACTTC
TRBD2	16	TRBV2	TRBJ2-5	.	CASSARLAGGGETQYF	TGTGCCAGCAGTGCAAGACTAGCGGGAGGGGGAGAGACCCAGTACTTC
TRBD1	16	TRBV11-2	TRBJ1-5	.	CASSRPLDRGNQPQHF	TGTGCCAGCAGCCGACCCCTCGACAGGGGCAATCAGCCCCAGCATTTT
.	17	TRBV12-5	TRBJ2-1	.	CASGSERQAGLVNEQFF	TGTGCTAGTGGATCCGAGCGGCAGGCCGGTTTAGTCAATGAGCAGTTCTTC
TRBD2	17	TRBV7-8	TRBJ2-1	.	CASSLGLAGGVHNEQFF	TGTGCCAGCAGCTTGGGACTAGCGGGGGGGGTCCACAATGAGCAGTTCTTC
TRBD1	13	TRBV5-1	TRBJ1-1	.	CASSLAGQTEAFF	TGCGCCAGCAGCTTGGCGGGACAGACTGAAGCTTTCTTT
.	15	TRBV6-2/TRBV6-3	TRBJ2-5	.	CASSPNLDLVGTQYF	TGTGCCAGCAGTCCCAATTTGGACTTGGTTGGGACCCAGTACTTC
.	14	TRBV19	TRBJ2-5	.	CASSRERPPETQYF	TGTGCCAGTTCCCGAGAGAGGCCCCCAGAGACCCAGTACTTC
TRBD1	14	TRBV5-6	TRBJ1-2	.	CASSLQPGQGGYTF	TGTGCCAGCAGCTTACAACCGGGACAGGGGGGCTACACCTTC
.	13	TRBV18	TRBJ2-5	.	CASSPQGGETQYF	TGTGCCAGCTCACCTCAGGGGGGAGAGACCCAGTACTTC
TRBD1	14	TRBV5-6	TRBJ2-2	.	CASNPTGVTGELFF	TGTGCCAGCAACCCGACAGGGGTGACCGGGGAGCTGTTTTTT
.	13	TRBV2	TRBJ1-6	.	CASSDTGLSPLHF	TGTGCCAGCAGTGACACAGGGCTCTCACCCCTCCACTTT
.	13	TRBV27	TRBJ1-1	.	CASSPHTNTEAFF	TGTGCCAGCAGTCCGCACACGAACACTGAAGCTTTCTTT
.	12	TRBV4-1	TRBJ1-6	.	CASSQIEGRHHF	TGCGCCAGCAGCCAAATCGAGGGCAGACACCACTTT
.	13	TRBV11-3	TRBJ1-1	few	CASSLIQGGQAFF	TGTGCCAGCAGCTTAATTCAGGGAGGACAAGCTTTCTTT
.	13	TRBV7-3	TRBJ2-5	.	CASLRSLQWPQYF	TGTGCCAGCCTCAGGTCCCTCCAGTGGCCCCAGTACTTC
TRBD1	11	TRBV6-5	TRBJ2-7	.	CASRDRDRDNF	TGTGCCAGCAGGGACCGGGACAGGGATAACTTC
.	14	TRBV15	TRBJ1-1	.	CATSIGAGPTEAFF	TGTGCCACCAGCATAGGAGCAGGGCCAACTGAAGCTTTCTTT
TRBD2	14	TRBV2	TRBJ2-7	.	CASSESGSRYEQYF	TGTGCCAGCAGTGAAAGCGGGAGCCGGTACGAGCAGTACTTC
TRBD1	17	TRBV7-2	TRBJ2-7	once	CASSFRQGSFSSYEQYF	TGTGCCAGCAGCTTTAGACAGGGCAGTTTTAGCTCCTACGAGCAGTACTTC
.	14	TRBV4-3	TRBJ1-1	.	CASSQDRLNTEAFF	TGCGCCAGCAGCCAAGACAGGCTGAACACTGAAGCTTTCTTT
TRBD1	13	TRBV28	TRBJ1-2	.	CASRTTGGGGYTF	TGTGCCAGCAGAACCACAGGGGGCGGAGGCTACACCTTC
.	15	TRBV11-3	TRBJ1-1	.	CASSLGLTGNTEAFF	TGTGCCAGCAGCTTAGGGTTGACAGGTAACACTGAAGCTTTCTTT
.	12	TRBV19	TRBJ2-1	.	CASSAGMGEQFF	TGTGCCAGTAGTGCCGGGATGGGTGAGCAGTTCTTC
.	13	TRBV4-3	TRBJ2-1	.	CASSQDSRYEQFF	TGCGCCAGCAGCCAAGATTCGAGGTATGAGCAGTTCTTC
TRBD1	11	TRBV10-2	TRBJ1-5	.	CASGQDQPQHF	TGCGCCAGTGGACAGGATCAGCCCCAGCATTTT
.	11	TRBV20-1	TRBJ2-7	.	CSALRYYEQYF	TGCAGTGCTCTCCGTTACTACGAGCAGTACTTC
.	15	TRBV10-3	TRBJ2-1	.	CAISERTQGGDEQFF	TGTGCCATCAGTGAGAGGACACAGGGGGGGGATGAGCAGTTCTTC
.	15	TRBV19	TRBJ1-6	.	CASKDGSSYNSPLHF	TGTGCCAGTAAGGACGGGAGCTCCTATAATTCACCCCTCCACTTT
TRBD1	14	TRBV5-1	TRBJ1-3	.	CASSFGTGGNTIYF	TGCGCCAGCAGCTTTGGGACAGGGGGGAACACCATATATTTT
TRBD2	17	TRBV5-1	TRBJ2-5	.	CASSLWRGGGYQETQYF	TGCGCCAGCAGCTTGTGGCGGGGGGGCGGCTACCAAGAGACCCAGTACTTC
.	13	TRBV19	TRBJ1-1	.	CASSMGPNTEAFF	TGTGCCAGTAGTATGGGGCCGAACACTGAAGCTTTCTTT
.	11	TRBV2	TRBJ1-2	.	CASSVGGGYTF	TGTGCCAGCAGTGTAGGAGGGGGCTACACCTTC
TRBD1	16	TRBV3-1/TRBV3-2	TRBJ1-4	.	CASSSRGAGGFEKLFF	TGTGCCAGCAGCTCCCGGGGGGCAGGGGGCTTTGAAAAACTGTTTTTT
TRBD2	14	TRBV19	TRBJ2-1	.	CASKREGRYNEQFF	TGTGCCAGTAAGCGGGAAGGGCGCTACAATGAGCAGTTCTTC
TRBD1	15	TRBV27	TRBJ2-7	.	CASSLAGGYSYEQYF	TGTGCCAGCAGTTTAGCAGGGGGCTACTCCTACGAGCAGTACTTC
TRBD2	17	TRBV5-6	TRBJ2-5	.	CASSSSGTSGYQETQYF	TGTGCCAGCAGCTCCTCCGGGACTAGCGGCTATCAAGAGACCCAGTACTTC
TRBD1	17	TRBV6-1	TRBJ1-3	.	CASSDTFLTGGADTIYF	TGTGCCAGCAGTGACACCTTCCTAACAGGGGGCGCGGACACCATATATTTT
.	14	TRBV4-2	TRBJ2-3	.	CASSQDGAADTQYF	TGTGCCAGCAGCCAAGATGGGGCGGCAGATACGCAGTATTTT
TRBD1	16	TRBV18	TRBJ2-5	.	CASSPGDRGYGGTQYF	TGTGCCAGCTCACCGGGGGACAGAGGCTATGGGGGGACCCAGTACTTC
.	18	TRBV7-6	TRBJ1-3	.	CASSLGDAGEESGNTIYF	TGTGCCAGCAGCTTGGGTGATGCGGGGGAAGAATCTGGAAACACCATATATTTT
.	11	TRBV20-1	TRBJ2-1	.	CSARDEWRGLF	TGCAGTGCTAGAGATGAATGGCGGGGGCTCTTC
.	14	TRBV5-8	TRBJ2-1	once	CASSSGTVFNEQFF	TGTGCCAGCAGCTCCGGGACTGTCTTTAATGAGCAGTTCTTC
.	19	TRBV6-2/TRBV6-3	TRBJ1-5	.	CASSYKATDLALSNQPQHF	TGTGCCAGCAGTTACAAGGCGACAGACTTGGCTTTAAGCAATCAGCCCCAGCATTTT
TRBD1	16	TRBV7-6	TRBJ2-1	.	CASSHWDRDGVNEQFF	TGTGCCAGCAGCCACTGGGACAGGGATGGTGTTAATGAGCAGTTCTTC
.	14	TRBV9	TRBJ2-5	.	CASSVAPGVETQYF	TGTGCCAGCAGCGTAGCTCCGGGTGTAGAGACCCAGTACTTC
.	16	TRBV20-1	TRBJ1-6	once	CSASKIDSSYNSPLHF	TGCAGTGCTAGTAAGATAGATAGCTCCTATAATTCACCCCTCCACTTT
TRBD1	16	TRBV2	TRBJ2-3	.	CASSDNRDRGTDTQYF	TGTGCCAGCAGCGATAACCGGGACAGAGGCACAGATACGCAGTATTTT
.	13	TRBV5-1	TRBJ1-1	.	CASSFSENTEAFF	TGCGCCAGCAGCTTTTCAGAGAACACTGAAGCTTTCTTT